This T cell receptor beta chain originates from a study of cytomegalovirus exposure and HLA in healthy donors. Across the whole study: Early released data had about 85 million unique TCRs, all coming from HLA-typed donors. Most genotyped donors, 65% to 85% of 350 to 500, had Caucasian-associated genetic ancestry. Whole-study results and caveats: HLA alleles were associated with some 16,000 TCR beta sequences in a later analysis at 0.05 false discovery rate.

60 Vbeta and 13 Jbeta primers were used in PCR. The repertoire was sequenced with immunoSEQ multiplex PCR; TCRdb's copy has only in-frame clones and lacks some. The data show fewer than 200,000 clones, 77% seen once. A remark on this clone: Its target is unknown.

The CDR3 length is 13 residues. Looked up from germline, CDR1 is GTSNPN and CDR2 is SVGIG (reference sequence). V was trimmed by 4 bases and J by 6 bases, leaving 15 bases between them. The specimen sequenced was PBMCs. This clonotype was obtained from a middle-aged woman in good health and CMV-seropositive. V usage is TRBV30 and J usage is TRBJ1-1; D not certain. For the CDR3, the DNA is TGTGCCTGGATGCAAGGAAGTACAGCTGAAGCTTTCTTT. Translated, it gives CAWMQGSTAEAFF.